The 2 T cell receptor beta chains listed next were all sequenced from one sample in a study of shared clonotypes between healthy human individuals. Data came from immunoSEQ multiplex PCR; TCRdb stores just in-frame clones and leaves some out. The table has a few million clones, approximately 93% seen once. The specimen was naive CD4+ T cells from PBMCs. Subset of the sample: CD45RA+ positively selected. The source is a man between 18 and 35 years old in good health. Some clones in this sample may be carry-over from other donors' samples.

The genes are TRBV7-9 and TRBJ2-3, with 11 bases aligning to TRBD2. V lost 5 bases and J lost 3; bases outside the gene matches: 16. Germline assignment: CDR1 SEHNR and CDR2 FQNEAQ (reference sequence). This CDR3 has 19 residues. The CDR3 protein is CASSSRAVLAGVGTDTQYF. CDR3 sequence (DNA): TGTGCCAGCAGCAGTCGGGCGGTACTAGCGGGAGTGGGGACAGATACGCAGTATTTT.

This chain links TRBV12-5 with TRBJ2-7, with D unclear. V was trimmed by 1 base and J by 3 bases, leaving 4 bases between them. This CDR3 spans 12 amino acids. Germline CDR1 LGHNT, CDR2 FRNRAP. The chain's CDR3 is CASGLGVYEQYF. The CDR3 DNA reads as TGTGCTAGTGGTTTGGGGGTCTACGAGCAGTACTTC.